The 29 T cell receptor beta chains below come from one sample, sequenced in a study. TCRdb re-derived calls from the 5' RACE reads in MiXCR, one entry per CDR3 protein. The data hold tens of thousands of distinct CDR3 sequences, with about 15% observed a single time. The sample taken for sequencing was naive CD4+ T cells sorted from blood. This sample's subset: naive CD4+ T cells, CD4+CD45RA+CD25-. These receptors came from a female donor with breast cancer.

The table lists this clonotype with many counts. The V and J genes are TRBV7-6 and TRBJ1-1; 9 positions agree with TRBD1. The CDR3 contains 14 residues. V dropped 5 bases and J dropped 3; count of bases not matched to a gene: 4. Germline V gene data show CDR1 as SGHVS and CDR2 as FNYEAQ. The CDR3 region is CASSSDRGDTEAFF. CDR3 DNA: TGTGCCAGCAGCAGTGACAGGGGGGACACTGAAGCTTTCTTT.

The chain joins TRBV11-3 to TRBJ1-6, with D tentatively TRBD1 (6 bases). Germline V gene data show CDR1 as SGHNT and CDR2 as YENEEA. V dropped 5 bases and J dropped 9 bases, with 20 bases sitting between them. The CDR3 is 16 residues long. CDR3 protein: CASSAYRVGVTSPLHF. The CDR3 DNA sequence: TGTGCCAGCAGCGCATACAGGGTGGGGGTTACTTCACCCCTCCACTTT.

In DNA, the CDR3 is TGTGCCAGCACCTATAGCAATCAGCCCCAGCATTTT. Its protein product is CASTYSNQPQHF. The chain employs TRBV11-1 and TRBJ1-5; D is ambiguous. This CDR3 comprises 12 residues. Trimming took 7 bases from V and 0 from J, leaving 4 bases between them. Germline V lookup: CDR1 SGHAT, CDR2 FQDESV (reference sequence).

This clonotype was recorded at least ten times. This chain uses TRBV28 with TRBJ2-7; D is possibly TRBD1 or TRBD2 (5 bases each). CDR1 MDHEN and CDR2 SYDVKM come from the germline V gene. The CDR3 contains 15 residues. V lost 7 bases and J 2 bases, leaving 18 bases between the germline ends. DNA for the CDR3: TGTGCCAGCACTCGTTACCGGGACCGTCCCTACGAGCAGTACTTC. It is translated as CASTRYRDRPYEQYF.

The chain links TRBV28 to TRBJ2-5; D is possibly TRBD1 (6 bases). The CDR3 runs 16 residues. V lost 7 bases and J lost 4, with 22 bases in between. CDR1 and CDR2 (germline): MDHEN, SYDVKM. CDR3: CASTTRDTENRETQYF. CDR3 nucleotide sequence: TGTGCCAGCACCACCCGGGACACGGAAAACCGAGAGACCCAGTACTTC.

This clonotype has a handful of counts. The rearrangement joins TRBV5-1 to TRBJ2-3; a weak D match, TRBD2 (5 bases). Trimming took 4 bases from V and 6 from J, leaving 18 bases between them. Germline V gene sequence: CDR1 SGHRS, CDR2 YFSETQ. The CDR3 consists of 15 residues. Here the CDR3 DNA reads TGCGCCAGCAGCCCGGGGATCTCGAGAGTGGATACGCAGTATTTT. The encoded protein is CASSPGISRVDTQYF.

This chain connects TRBV7-2 to TRBJ2-3; no clear D gene. Germline values: CDR1 SGHTA, CDR2 FQGNSA. The germline V and J ends were trimmed by 8 bases and 0 bases, with 9 bases remaining between them. There are 13 residues in the CDR3. The CDR3 spells CASGRISTDTQYF. CDR3 nucleotide sequence: TGTGCCAGCGGAAGAATAAGCACAGATACGCAGTATTTT.

With respect to this clonotype: A clone one base away is much larger, so this may be a read error. The chain uses TRBV5-5 and TRBJ2-1, with a possible D match to TRBD1 (5 bases). The CDR3 spans 13 residues. From germline, CDR1 is SGHKS and CDR2 YYEKEE (reference sequence). CDR3 sequence reads: CASSEVLGLEQSF. CDR3 bases: TGTGCCAGCAGCGAAGTCTTGGGGCTTGAGCAGTCCTTC.

The chain links TRBV12-3 or TRBV12-4 to TRBJ2-4, with a tentative D call TRBD1 (6 bases). This CDR3 region has 20 residues. The V and J ends lost 6 bases and 0 bases respectively, with 27 bases between them. The chain's CDR3 is CASSLNRWSTGRTAKNIQYF. Here the CDR3 DNA reads TGTGCCAGCAGCCTCAATCGTTGGTCCACAGGGCGGACAGCCAAAAACATTCAGTACTTC.

This clonotype was detected many times. V is TRBV29-1 and J is TRBJ1-1; a possible D gene is TRBD1 (6 bases). The CDR3 length is 14 residues. Germline V gene data show CDR1 as SQVTM and CDR2 as ANQGSEA. Trimming pared 0 bases from V and 1 base from J, leaving 9 bases between. Here the CDR3 DNA reads TGCAGCGTTGAAGAGGGACACTCGAACACTGAAGCTTTCTTT. Its protein product is CSVEEGHSNTEAFF.

This clonotype was seen more than once but under ten times. V gene TRBV12-3 or TRBV12-4 combines with J gene TRBJ1-3; D unclear. Trimming left V 2 bases short and J 1 base short, with 6 bases between. The CDR3 totals 14 residues. The CDR3 here is CASSLYNSGNTIYF. CDR3 nucleotides: TGTGCCAGCAGTTTATACAATTCTGGAAACACCATATATTTT.

This clonotype showed up just a few times. This rearrangement joins TRBV20-1 to TRBJ1-3; maybe TRBD1 (5 bases). This CDR3 has 13 residues. V dropped 3 bases and J dropped 2 bases, with 8 bases sitting between them. CDR1 and CDR2 (germline): DFQATT, SNEGSKA (reference sequence). CDR3 sequence (DNA): TGCAGTGCTAGGGGGCTAGCTGGAAACACCATATATTTT. Amino acids: CSARGLAGNTIYF.

This chain connects TRBV19 to TRBJ2-2; 9 nucleotides agree with TRBD2. This CDR3 spans 16 amino acids. Germline assignment: CDR1 LNHDA and CDR2 SQIVND (reference sequence). Unmatched junction bases numbered 11, after V lost 5 bases and J lost 7 bases. The CDR3 loop is CASSSRLAGGRGELFF. DNA of the CDR3: TGTGCCAGTAGTTCCCGACTGGCGGGAGGGCGCGGGGAGCTGTTTTTT. Looking up the rest from reference TRBV19 and TRBJ2-2 gives the full variable domain: DGGITQSPKYLFRKEGQNVTLSCEQNLNHDAMYWYRQDPGQGLRLIYYSQIVNDFQKGDIAEGYSVSREKKESFPLTVTSAQKNPTAFYLCASSSRLAGGRGELFFGEGSRLTVL.

This clonotype turned up a few times. The chain joins TRBV20-1 to TRBJ2-1; 7 positions agree with TRBD1. The junction had 6 bases not matched to a gene; V was cut back by 2 bases and J by 5 bases. Germline values: CDR1 DFQATT, CDR2 SNEGSKA (reference sequence). The CDR3 runs to 14 residues. CDR3 amino acids: CSARSNRGDNEQFF. The CDR3 DNA reads as TGCAGTGCTAGATCTAACAGGGGAGACAATGAGCAGTTCTTC.

At least ten counts were recorded for this clonotype. The chain combines TRBV6-6 with TRBJ2-3; TRBD1 matches at 9 bases. The CDR3 runs 15 residues. Germline V lookup: CDR1 MNHNY, CDR2 SVGAGI (reference sequence). With 5 bases clipped from V and 2 bases from J, the junction kept 5 bases outside the gene matches. CDR3 sequence reads: CASSAGTGITDTQYF. The CDR3 DNA reads as TGTGCCAGCAGTGCCGGGACAGGGATCACAGATACGCAGTATTTT.

This clonotype has more than one count but fewer than ten. This rearrangement joins TRBV5-1 to TRBJ1-2; D gene uncertain. Deletions cut 1 base from V and 6 bases from J, with 13 bases between. The germline CDR1 and CDR2 sequences are SGHRS and YFSETQ. This CDR3 is built from 14 residues. The CDR3 protein is CASSLTDPRDGYTF. Here the CDR3 DNA reads TGCGCCAGCAGCTTGACAGACCCTAGGGATGGCTACACCTTC.

This clonotype showed up just a few times. The chain employs TRBV5-1 and TRBJ2-7; D is uncertain. With 2 bases removed from V and 6 bases from J, the gap between germline ends came to 6 bases. The CDR3 is 11 residues long. Germline lookup yields CDR1 SGHRS and CDR2 YFSETQ. This CDR3 reads CASSFKGEQYF. The DNA of the CDR3 is TGCGCCAGCAGCTTCAAGGGCGAGCAGTACTTC.

In this sample, this clonotype turned up many times. This chain uses TRBV5-1 with TRBJ2-3; D tentatively fits TRBD1 or TRBD2 (5 bases each). This CDR3 comprises 14 residues. The V gene's germline CDR1 is SGHRS and CDR2 YFSETQ. V dropped 5 bases and J dropped 0 bases, with 10 bases sitting between them. CDR3 sequence: CASRSGASTDTQYF. In nucleotides, the CDR3 is TGCGCCAGCAGATCCGGGGCGAGCACAGATACGCAGTATTTT.

The rearrangement joins TRBV2 to TRBJ2-3; maybe TRBD2 (6 bases). Trimming left V 4 bases short and J 4 bases short, with 12 bases between. The CDR3 runs to 14 residues. The V gene's germline CDR1 is SNHLY and CDR2 FYNNEI. The CDR3 nucleotides are TGTGCCAGCAGTGCAAGGACGGGAGCAGATACGCAGTATTTT. Translated, it gives CASSARTGADTQYF.

By proportion, this clonotype is medium-sized. The chain has TRBV11-3 and TRBJ2-3, with D hard to call. V lost 0 bases to trimming and J lost 3 bases, with 4 bases between them. The V gene's germline CDR1 is SGHNT and CDR2 YENEEA. This CDR3 comprises 13 residues. CDR3 nucleotide sequence: TGTGCCAGCAGCTTAGAACCTACAGATACGCAGTATTTT. Residues: CASSLEPTDTQYF.

The V gene is TRBV5-1, the J gene TRBJ2-7; 7 positions agree with TRBD1. J was trimmed by 4 bases and V by 1 base; bases with no gene match: 17. CDR3 length: 18 amino acids. Germline CDR1 and CDR2: SGHRS and YFSETQ. The CDR3 nucleotides are TGCGCCAGCAGCTTGCCCAGGGTCGCAGGACAGGCTTCTTACGAGCAGTACTTC. It codes for CASSLPRVAGQASYEQYF.

This clonotype was counted once. This sequence joins TRBV27 and TRBJ1-6, with D hard to call. The CDR3 is 15 amino acids. Germline CDR1 MNHEY, CDR2 SMNVEV (reference sequence). Trimming took 6 bases from V and 7 from J, leaving 16 bases between them. The CDR3 DNA reads TGTGCCAGCAGAACCGGTGGGGAGATGAATTCACCCCTCCACTTT. This gives the protein CASRTGGEMNSPLHF.

This clonotype occurred many times. Its ends do not fully match the called genes, so a read error is possible. V is TRBV7-7 and J is TRBJ1-6; D is possibly TRBD1 (5 bases). Germline CDR1 is SSHAT and CDR2 is FNYEAQ (reference sequence). This CDR3 spans 15 amino acids. The CDR3 is CASSLGPQGSSPLHF. The CDR3 bases are TGTGCTAGCAGCTTAGGGCCCCAGGGCAGCTCACCCCTCCACTTT.

Comments on this clonotype: One end of the junction is discordant with germline, which a read error may explain. The V gene is TRBV6-2 or TRBV6-3, the J gene TRBJ1-2; TRBD1 might be the D (5 bases). The CDR3 covers 15 residues. Germline-derived CDR1 and CDR2 are MNHEY and SVGEGT. CDR3 bases: TGTGCCGGCAGCTACGGGCAGGGAGAATACTATGGCTACACCTTC. Residues: CAGSYGQGEYYGYTF.

The rearrangement uses TRBV29-1 and TRBJ2-6; D not resolved. V lost 2 bases to trimming and J lost 0 bases, with 14 bases between them. Germline CDR1 reads SQVTM; CDR2 reads ANQGSEA. CDR3 length equals 17 residues. CDR3 sequence reads: CSVESYRNSSGANVLTF. As DNA, the CDR3 is TGCAGCGTTGAATCATACAGAAATAGCTCTGGGGCCAACGTCCTGACTTTC. The full variable domain, its missing parts supplied by reference TRBV29-1 and TRBJ2-6, is SAVISQKPSRDICQRGTSLTIQCQVDSQVTMMFWYRQQPGQSLTLIATANQGSEATYESGFVIDKFPISRPNLTFSTLTVSNMSPEDSSIYLCSVESYRNSSGANVLTFGAGSRLTVL.

The chain carries TRBV6-5 and TRBJ2-2, with 7 nucleotides matching TRBD1. The CDR3 is made up of 16 amino acids. After removal of 7 bases from V and 7 bases from J, the junction contained 15 bases not matched to a gene. Germline values: CDR1 MNHEY, CDR2 SVGAGI. CDR3 nucleotides: TGTGCCAGCAAACGACCGGGACAGTCATACCTCGGGGAGCTGTTTTTT. It yields the protein CASKRPGQSYLGELFF.

In regard to this clonotype: Sequence at one end of the junction differs from germline and may be a read error. The chain has TRBV12-3 or TRBV12-4 and TRBJ2-3; D might be TRBD1 or TRBD2, each matching 6 bases. The CDR3 contains 12 residues. The chain's CDR3 is CASSIRLGGKDF. The CDR3 region has the DNA TGTGCCAGCAGTATAAGACTAGGGGGAAAGGATTTT.

V and J are TRBV4-1 and TRBJ1-3; D possibly corresponds to TRBD1 (5 bases). This CDR3 is 15 amino acids long. The germline V gene has CDR1 MGHRA and CDR2 YSYEKL. The V and J ends lost 8 bases and 1 base respectively, with 15 bases between them. The CDR3, as DNA: TGCGCCAGCGGGGCGGTATTAATGTCTGGAAACACCATATATTTT. This encodes CASGAVLMSGNTIYF.

This clonotype was detected a few times. The rearrangement uses TRBV20-1 and TRBJ2-7; D is perhaps TRBD1 (6 bases). V lost 5 bases to trimming and J lost 3 bases, with 8 bases between them. The CDR3 extends over 11 amino acids. Germline V CDR1 and CDR2: DFQATT, SNEGSKA (reference sequence). This CDR3 reads CSAPDSYEQYF. CDR3 nucleotides: TGCAGTGCTCCGGACAGCTACGAGCAGTACTTC.